This T cell receptor (beta chain) is from a study of shared clonotypes between healthy human individuals. This CDR3 is 15 amino acids long. Germline CDR1 and CDR2: MNHNS and SASEGT. Trimming stripped 0 bases from V and 3 bases from J, with 12 bases between. Points from the study as a whole: Investigators expected sequencing depth to affect clonotype sharing among donors.

The protocol was immunoSEQ multiplex PCR, while the TCRdb copy is restricted to in-frame clones and leaves out a portion. Here the sample spans fewer than 800,000 clones, 92% being singletons. On this clone: As yet, its antigen is unknown.

Only CD45RO-negative cells positively selected for CCR7 counted as naive CD8 cells, so terminally differentiated effector memory CD45RA+ cells were excluded. V gene TRBV6-1 combines with J gene TRBJ2-7; perhaps D is TRBD1 or TRBD2 (6 bases each). The sequence was obtained from a man aged 30 to 45 in good health. The sample consisted of naive CD8+ T cells sorted from blood. The CDR3 coding sequence is TGTGCCAGCAGTGAAGCAACGGGGGCCAGCTACGAGCAGTACTTC. This sequence encodes CASSEATGASYEQYF.